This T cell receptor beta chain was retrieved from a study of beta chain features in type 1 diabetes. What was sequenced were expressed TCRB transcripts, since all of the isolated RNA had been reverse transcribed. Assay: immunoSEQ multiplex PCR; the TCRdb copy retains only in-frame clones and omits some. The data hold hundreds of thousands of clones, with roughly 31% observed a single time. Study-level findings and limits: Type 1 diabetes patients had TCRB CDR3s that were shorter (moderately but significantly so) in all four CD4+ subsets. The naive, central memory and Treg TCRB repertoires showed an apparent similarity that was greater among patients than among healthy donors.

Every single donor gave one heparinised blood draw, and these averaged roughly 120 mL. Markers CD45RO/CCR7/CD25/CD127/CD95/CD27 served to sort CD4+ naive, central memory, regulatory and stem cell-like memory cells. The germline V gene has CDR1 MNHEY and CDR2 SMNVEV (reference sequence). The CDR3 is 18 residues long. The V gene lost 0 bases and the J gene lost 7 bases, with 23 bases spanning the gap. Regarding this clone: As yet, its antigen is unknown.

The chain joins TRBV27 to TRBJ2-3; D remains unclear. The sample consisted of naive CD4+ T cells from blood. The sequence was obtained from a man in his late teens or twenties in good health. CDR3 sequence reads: CASSLSVPEASHRNTQYF. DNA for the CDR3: TGTGCCAGCAGTTTATCCGTACCAGAGGCTTCACACAGAAATACGCAGTATTTT.